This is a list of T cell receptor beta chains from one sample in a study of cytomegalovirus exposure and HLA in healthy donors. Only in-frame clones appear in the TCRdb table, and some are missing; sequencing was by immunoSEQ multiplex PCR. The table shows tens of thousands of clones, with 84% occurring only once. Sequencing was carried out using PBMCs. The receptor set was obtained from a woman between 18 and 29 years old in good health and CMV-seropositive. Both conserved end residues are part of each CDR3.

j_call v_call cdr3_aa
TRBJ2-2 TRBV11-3 CASSLSRGYTGELFF
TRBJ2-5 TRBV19 CASSTTLQETQYF
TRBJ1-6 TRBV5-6 CASSWRQGYSPLHF
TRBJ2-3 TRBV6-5 CASRNPGAGSDTQYF
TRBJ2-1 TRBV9 CASSQTNNEQFF
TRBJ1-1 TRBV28 CASISRNTEAFF
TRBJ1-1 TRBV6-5 CASSGTGRLNTEAFF
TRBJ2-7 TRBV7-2 CASSLFQGYEQYF
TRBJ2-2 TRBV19 CASRNRDTYTGELFF
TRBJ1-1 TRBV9 CASSGQGPRTEAFF
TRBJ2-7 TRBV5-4 CASSLILAGGSYEQYF
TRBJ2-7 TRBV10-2 CASMEDRAVLEQYF
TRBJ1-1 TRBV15 CATSRGTGSEVNTEAFF
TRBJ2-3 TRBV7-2 CASGTGGTDTQYF
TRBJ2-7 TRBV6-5 CASSYRDRGDEQYF
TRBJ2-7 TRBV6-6 CASMGQAFSYEQYF
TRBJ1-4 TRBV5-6 CASSLPRYNEKLFF
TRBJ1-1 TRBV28 CASSLGGQGTLEAFF
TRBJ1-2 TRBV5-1 CASSPASAGGEGYTF
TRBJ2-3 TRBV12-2 CASRHTGFSTDTQYF
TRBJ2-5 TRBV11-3 CASSTTQGAGETQYF
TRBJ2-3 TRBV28 CASTSGTPAFATQYF
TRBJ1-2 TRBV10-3 CATTLTDFNYGYTF
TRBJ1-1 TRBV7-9 CAALTAMNTEAFF
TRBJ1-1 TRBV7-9 CASIPIGGGEAFF
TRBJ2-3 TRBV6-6 CASSYGAGADTQYF
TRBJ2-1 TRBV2 CASSGGLLNEQFF
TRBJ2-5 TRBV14 CASSLLTSWETQYF
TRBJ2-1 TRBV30 CAWSVLGTVYNEQFF
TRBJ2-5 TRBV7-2 CASSLVGRGGPSQETQYF
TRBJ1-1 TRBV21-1 CASSKRRLVEAFF
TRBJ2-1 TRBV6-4 CASSVEAQDEQFF
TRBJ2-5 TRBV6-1 CASRRGPSGGETQYF
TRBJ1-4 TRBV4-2 CASSQGEANEKLFF
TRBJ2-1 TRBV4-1 CASSQRNQAGLENEQFF
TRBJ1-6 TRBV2 CASSEVGSSYNSPLHF
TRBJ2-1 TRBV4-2 CASSQDGLQSSYNEQFF
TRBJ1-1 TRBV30 CAWSRALNTEAFF
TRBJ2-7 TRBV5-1 CASSLDGTEYYEQYF
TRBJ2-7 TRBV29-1 CSVKSTLTYEQYF
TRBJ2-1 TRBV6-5 CASRTGTGSYNEQFF
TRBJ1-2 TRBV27 CASTRSGQSNYGYTF
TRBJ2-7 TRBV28 CASSNPAGTDYEQYF
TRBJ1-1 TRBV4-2 CASSRTGSGMNTEAFF
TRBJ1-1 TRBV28 CASSLSQGLGTEAFF
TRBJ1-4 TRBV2 CARGTAHEKLFF
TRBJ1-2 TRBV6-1 CASSGDRSSAGYTF
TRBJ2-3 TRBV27 CASRAGGDTQYF
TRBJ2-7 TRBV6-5 CASRRDRGHEQYF
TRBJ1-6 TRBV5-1 CASSLEDRDNSPLHF
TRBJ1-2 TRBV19 CASSMRYRGGYTF
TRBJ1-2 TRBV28 CASSLTGGHYGYTF